These T cell receptor beta chains were read from a single sample in a study of technical replicates of blood from a few donors. The repertoire was sequenced with immunoSEQ multiplex PCR; TCRdb's copy has only in-frame clones and lacks some. The data hold just over 55,000 clones, with 80% to 95% observed a single time. The specimen sequenced was PBMCs. Source of these receptors: a human donor in good health. Some clones in this sample may be carry-over from other donors' samples. The CDR3 runs from the conserved cysteine through the conserved F or W. The size of a clone is reported for some rows only, either as once, few or many, or as a class for expanded clones.

v_call	clone_size	j_call	cdr3_aa
TRBV29-1	NA	TRBJ2-3	CSVDSGGRTDTQYF
TRBV6-1	NA	TRBJ2-7	CASTNTGRSYEQYF
TRBV19	NA	TRBJ1-4	CASSITRDEKLFF
TRBV4-1	NA	TRBJ2-3	CASSPTSGGPDTQYF
TRBV6-6	NA	TRBJ1-5	CASNNRGEGQPQHF
TRBV9	NA	TRBJ2-1	CASSSGAGGEQFF
TRBV4-2	NA	TRBJ2-5	CASSQDAAGGQETQYF
TRBV6-5	few	TRBJ1-2	CASRLDRTGGYTF
TRBV9	NA	TRBJ1-4	CASSAGSTSTNEKLFF
TRBV5-8	NA	TRBJ2-7	CASSPNYEQYF
TRBV4-1	NA	TRBJ2-6	CASSQEFPRDRALSGANVLTF
TRBV7-9	NA	TRBJ2-1	CASSLSGTSGGDEQFF
TRBV30	NA	TRBJ2-7	CAWSVGLAYTSYEQYF
TRBV30	NA	TRBJ2-2	CAGRGAGVNTGELFF
TRBV6-1	NA	TRBJ2-7	CASSEAFGQYF
TRBV19	NA	TRBJ2-2	CASKGGGANTGELFF
TRBV6-5	NA	TRBJ2-1	CASSFRAPGNNEQFF
TRBV6-1	NA	TRBJ1-6	CASGSGTGGNSPLHF
TRBV27	NA	TRBJ2-7	CASRPTGGKLLYEQYF
TRBV7-2	NA	TRBJ2-7	CASSLAVAWSSYEQYF
TRBV5-6	NA	TRBJ2-4	CASSQALAGTKNIQYF
TRBV5-1	NA	TRBJ2-3	CASSLGDRGQEGVTDTQYF
TRBV25-1	many	TRBJ2-7	CASSEWAGEQYF
TRBV5-1	NA	TRBJ1-1	CASSYRGMNTEAFF
TRBV7-9	NA	TRBJ2-7	CASSGGAYPYEQYF
TRBV19	NA	TRBJ2-2	CASSIAGVVTGELFF
TRBV7-6	NA	TRBJ2-7	CASSLGAGSSYEQYF
TRBV18	once	TRBJ2-5	CASSPGHGETQYF
TRBV15	few	TRBJ2-1	CATRGGDRDYNEQFF
TRBV18	NA	TRBJ2-7	CASTGRDIVHEQYF
TRBV5-1	NA	TRBJ2-7	CASTMRPDSYEQYF
TRBV11-2	NA	TRBJ2-2	CASSRLGFAGELFF
TRBV4-3	few	TRBJ1-2	CASSQQGPLRPTFTF
TRBV4-3	NA	TRBJ1-2	CASSQVDRGYGYTF
TRBV11-2	NA	TRBJ1-4	CASSLERETNEKLFF
TRBV4-1	NA	TRBJ1-3	CASSQVRSGNTIYF
TRBV5-8	NA	TRBJ2-4	CASSNRGGYKNIQYF
TRBV18	NA	TRBJ1-3	CASSPVVASSGNTIYF
TRBV12-5	once	TRBJ1-1	CASGSDRWATEAFF
TRBV4-1	NA	TRBJ2-1	CASSQGGQGYNEQFF
TRBV6-1	NA	TRBJ2-7	CASSEALQGGATYEQYF
TRBV7-6	once	TRBJ2-5	CASSLGQETQYF
TRBV19	NA	TRBJ2-7	CASSIRSESSYEQYF
TRBV6-6	NA	TRBJ1-6	CASSYSKTAGALHF
TRBV6-6	NA	TRBJ1-1	CASGTANTEAFF
TRBV7-9	few	TRBJ1-1	CASSFRDRATEAFF
TRBV7-3	once	TRBJ1-6	CASSRTGDGSPLHF
TRBV5-1	once	TRBJ1-4	CASSSGQGSEKLFF
TRBV30	NA	TRBJ1-3	CAWDYSSGNTIYF
TRBV4-3	NA	TRBJ1-6	CASSQDSQGNSPLHF
TRBV5-6	few	TRBJ1-2	CASSRTTGAYTF
TRBV7-9	NA	TRBJ2-2	CASSLGTGYTGELFF
TRBV7-3	NA	TRBJ2-5	CASSPGNQETQYF
TRBV5-4	NA	TRBJ1-1	CASSLKGGPTEAFF